These 16 T cell receptor beta chains were sequenced from one sample in a study of blood T cell repertoires in COVID-19. Data came from immunoSEQ multiplex PCR; TCRdb stores just in-frame clones and leaves some out. Seen here are approximately 22,000 clones, over 80% observed once, and the top ten hold roughly 23%. Sequenced: peripheral blood. These receptors all stem from a man at least 80 years old with active or convalescent COVID-19.

The chain combines TRBV4-1 with TRBJ2-7, with TRBD1 identical over 9 bases. The CDR3 covers 16 residues. Germline V gives CDR1 MGHRA, CDR2 YSYEKL. V shed 0 bases and J 4 bases; nucleotides not matched to a gene: 7. The CDR3, as DNA: TGCGCCAGCAGCCAAGACGCGGGACAGGGTGTATACGAGCAGTACTTC. It yields the protein CASSQDAGQGVYEQYF.

This chain connects TRBV5-1 to TRBJ2-7; 7 nucleotides match TRBD1. The V segment lost 4 bases and the J segment 0 bases; nucleotides outside the gene matches: 4. CDR3 length equals 14 residues. The germline V gene encodes CDR1 SGHRS and CDR2 YFSETQ. CDR3 DNA sequence: TGCGCCAGCAGCGCCGGGGACAGCTCCTACGAGCAGTACTTC. Protein product: CASSAGDSSYEQYF.

The V gene is TRBV5-4, the J gene TRBJ1-1; a weak D match, TRBD1 (6 bases). Trimming pared 3 bases from V and 0 bases from J, leaving 9 bases between. CDR1 is SGHNT and CDR2 is YYREEE in the germline V gene (reference sequence). There are 14 residues in the CDR3. The CDR3 here is CASSWGQMNTEAFF. The CDR3 coding sequence is TGTGCCAGCAGCTGGGGACAAATGAACACTGAAGCTTTCTTT.

The CDR3, as DNA: TGCAGCGTGGGACAGGGCGGCACAGATACGCAGTATTTT. Its protein product is CSVGQGGTDTQYF. The rearrangement uses TRBV29-1 and TRBJ2-3, with TRBD1 matching 9 bases. In germline, CDR1 is SQVTM, CDR2 ANQGSEA. The CDR3 runs 13 residues. V trimming: 6 bases; J trimming: 1 base; junction bases outside the gene matches: 2.

This chain uses TRBV30 with TRBJ2-2; the match to TRBD1 covers 9 bases. This CDR3 comprises 19 residues. V shed 7 bases and J 0 bases; nucleotides not matched to a gene: 18. The V gene's germline CDR1 is GTSNPN and CDR2 SVGIG (reference sequence). In nucleotides, the CDR3 is TGTGCCTCGTCACGGGACAGGGCCCGAAGGTCTCCGAACACCGGGGAGCTGTTTTTT. Translated: CASSRDRARRSPNTGELFF.

This sequence joins TRBV11-2 and TRBJ2-1; no reliable D call. Germline V lookup: CDR1 SGHAT, CDR2 FQNNGV. V shed 2 bases and J shed 2 bases, with 7 bases lying between them. The CDR3 totals 14 residues. The CDR3 nucleotides read TGTGCCAGCAGCTTATGGCAGGCCTACAATGAGCAGTTCTTC. Residues: CASSLWQAYNEQFF.

V and J are TRBV29-1 and TRBJ2-1, with 10 bases matching TRBD2. The V segment lost 8 bases and the J segment 8 bases; nucleotides outside the gene matches: 12. Germline lookup yields CDR1 SQVTM and CDR2 ANQGSEA. CDR3 length equals 14 residues. CDR3 protein: CSPLAGAPTYEQFF. In nucleotides, the CDR3 is TGCAGCCCGCTAGCGGGAGCGCCCACATATGAGCAGTTCTTC.

This chain joins TRBV10-3 and TRBJ2-3; D not resolved. The germline V gene encodes CDR1 ENHRY and CDR2 SYGVKD. The CDR3 loop spans 14 amino acids. V lost 2 bases and J 1 base, leaving 7 bases between the germline ends. DNA of the CDR3: TGTGCCATCAGTGAGGGCGGAGGCACAGATACGCAGTATTTT. This codes for CAISEGGGTDTQYF.

This chain uses TRBV7-8 with TRBJ2-1, with D possibly TRBD2 on 7 matching bases. The CDR3 loop spans 16 amino acids. V was trimmed by 5 bases and J by 7 bases, leaving 21 bases between them. Germline V CDR1 and CDR2: SGHVS, FQNEAQ. The CDR3, as DNA: TGTGCCAGCAGCGAATATCTTGGGGGGGGGCCTAATGAGCAGTTCTTC. This encodes CASSEYLGGGPNEQFF.

The chain has TRBV7-8 and TRBJ2-7; 7 bases are shared with TRBD1. Germline assignment: CDR1 SGHVS and CDR2 FQNEAQ. This CDR3 comprises 14 residues. V lost 5 bases and J lost 6; bases outside the gene matches: 10. CDR3 region: CASSVTGELGEQYF. Here the CDR3 DNA reads TGTGCCAGCAGCGTAACAGGGGAGTTGGGCGAGCAGTACTTC.

The sample holds a few counts of this clone. The rearrangement joins TRBV7-6 to TRBJ1-6, with unresolved D. The CDR3 contains 15 residues. V was trimmed by 5 bases and J by 8 bases, leaving 16 bases between them. Germline V gene lookup returns CDR1 SGHVS and CDR2 FNYEAQ. CDR3 DNA: TGTGCCAGCAGCCCCGGAGGGATCCGATATTCACCCCTCCACTTT. It encodes CASSPGGIRYSPLHF.

This chain joins TRBV11-3 and TRBJ2-3; 8 bases line up with TRBD1. The CDR3 totals 14 residues. CDR1 SGHNT and CDR2 YENEEA come from the germline V gene. V was pared by 5 bases and J by 5 bases, with 6 bases of the junction left unmatched. Written as DNA, the CDR3 is TGTGCCAGCAGCCATGGACAGGGAAAAGATACGCAGTATTTT. Its protein product is CASSHGQGKDTQYF.

This chain connects TRBV19 to TRBJ2-3, with a weak D call TRBD2 (6 bases). This CDR3 region has 14 residues. Trimming stripped 3 bases from V and 2 bases from J, with 9 bases between. Germline V gives CDR1 LNHDA, CDR2 SQIVND (reference sequence). The CDR3, as DNA: TGTGCCAGTAGTATGGTAGCGGACACAGATACGCAGTATTTT. Its protein product is CASSMVADTDTQYF.

This clone appeared a single time. CDR3 nucleotides: TGCAGCGTTGAACTGGGACTAGCGGGAGTAGTAGAGACCCAGTACTTC. Protein sequence: CSVELGLAGVVETQYF. This chain links TRBV29-1 with TRBJ2-5; TRBD2 agrees at 14 bases. The trim removed 2 bases at V and 4 bases at J, leaving 6 bases unmatched. CDR3 length: 16 residues. Germline CDR1 and CDR2: SQVTM and ANQGSEA.

This sequence joins TRBV3-1 (or the pseudogene TRBV3-2) and TRBJ2-3; D gene ambiguous. The CDR3 is 14 residues long. The V gene lost 1 base and the J gene lost 5 bases, with 10 bases spanning the gap. Germline V gene lookup returns CDR1 LGHDT and CDR2 YNNKEL (reference sequence). CDR3 in amino acids: CASSQGFLGDTQYF. CDR3 nucleotide sequence: TGTGCCAGCAGCCAAGGCTTCCTAGGAGATACGCAGTATTTT.

The rearrangement uses TRBV3-1 (or the pseudogene TRBV3-2) and TRBJ2-7, with D perhaps matching TRBD2 (5 bases). The CDR3 runs 13 residues. Trimming cost V 7 bases and J 4 bases, with 14 bases left between them. Germline values: CDR1 LGHDT, CDR2 YNNKEL (reference sequence). The CDR3 region is CASTTTSGYEQYF. The CDR3 DNA sequence: TGTGCCAGCACTACCACCTCGGGGTACGAGCAGTACTTC.